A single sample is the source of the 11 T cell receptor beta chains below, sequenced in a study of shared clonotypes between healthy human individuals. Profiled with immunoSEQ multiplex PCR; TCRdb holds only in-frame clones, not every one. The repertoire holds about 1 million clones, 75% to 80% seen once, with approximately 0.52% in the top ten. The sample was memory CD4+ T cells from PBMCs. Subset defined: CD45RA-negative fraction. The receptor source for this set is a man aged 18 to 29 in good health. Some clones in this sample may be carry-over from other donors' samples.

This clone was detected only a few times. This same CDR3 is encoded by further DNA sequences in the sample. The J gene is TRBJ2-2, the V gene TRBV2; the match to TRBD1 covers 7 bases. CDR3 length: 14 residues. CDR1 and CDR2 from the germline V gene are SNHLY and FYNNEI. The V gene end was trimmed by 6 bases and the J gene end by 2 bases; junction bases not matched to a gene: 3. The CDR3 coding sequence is TGTGCCAGCAGCCGGGACAGAAACACCGGGGAGCTGTTTTTT. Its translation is CASSRDRNTGELFF.

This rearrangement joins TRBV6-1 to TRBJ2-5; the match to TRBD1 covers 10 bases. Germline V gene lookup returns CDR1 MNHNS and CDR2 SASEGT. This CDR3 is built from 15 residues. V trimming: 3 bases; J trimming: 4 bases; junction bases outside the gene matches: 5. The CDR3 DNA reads TGTGCCAGCAGTGAGGGACAGGGGTATGCAGAGACCCAGTACTTC. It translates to CASSEGQGYAETQYF.

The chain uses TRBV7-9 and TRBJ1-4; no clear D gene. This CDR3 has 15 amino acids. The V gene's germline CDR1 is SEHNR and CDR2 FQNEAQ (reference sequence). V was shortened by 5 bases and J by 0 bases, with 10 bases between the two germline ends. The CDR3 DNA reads TGTGCCAGCAGCCCCCCGGTCACAACTAATGAAAAACTGTTTTTT. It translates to CASSPPVTTNEKLFF.

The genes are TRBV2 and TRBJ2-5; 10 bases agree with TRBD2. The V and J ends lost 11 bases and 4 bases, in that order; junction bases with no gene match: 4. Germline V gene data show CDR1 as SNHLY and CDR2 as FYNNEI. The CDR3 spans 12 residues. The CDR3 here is CAELAGGETQYF. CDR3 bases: TGTGCCGAGTTAGCGGGGGGAGAGACCCAGTACTTC.

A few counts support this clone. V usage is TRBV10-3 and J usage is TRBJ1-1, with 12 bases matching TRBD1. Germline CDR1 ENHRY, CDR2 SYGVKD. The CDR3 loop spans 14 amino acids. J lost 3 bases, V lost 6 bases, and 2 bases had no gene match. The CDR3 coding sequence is TGTGCCATCAGGGGACAGGGGGCGGACACTGAAGCTTTCTTT. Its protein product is CAIRGQGADTEAFF.

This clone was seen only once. The CDR3 region has the DNA TGTGCCAGCAGCTTATCAGGGACAGGGATAAGCGAGCAGTACTTC. Its translation: CASSLSGTGISEQYF. V gene TRBV5-4 combines with J gene TRBJ2-7; 9 bases are shared with TRBD1. Germline V lookup: CDR1 SGHNT, CDR2 YYREEE (reference sequence). The CDR3 covers 15 residues. V lost 2 bases, J lost 6 bases, and 9 bases stayed unmatched. Using reference TRBV5-4 and TRBJ2-7 for the parts outside the CDR3, the full variable domain is ETGVTQSPTHLIKTRGQQVTLRCSSQSGHNTVSWYQQALGQGPQFIFQYYREEENGRGNFPPRFSGLQFPNYSSELNVNALELDDSALYLCASSLSGTGISEQYFGPGTRLTVT.

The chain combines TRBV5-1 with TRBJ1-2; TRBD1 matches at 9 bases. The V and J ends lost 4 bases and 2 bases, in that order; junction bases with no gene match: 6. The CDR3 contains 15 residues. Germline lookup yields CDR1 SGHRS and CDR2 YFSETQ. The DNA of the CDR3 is TGCGCCAGCAGCGTCGGGACAGGGATAAACTATGGCTACACCTTC. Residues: CASSVGTGINYGYTF.

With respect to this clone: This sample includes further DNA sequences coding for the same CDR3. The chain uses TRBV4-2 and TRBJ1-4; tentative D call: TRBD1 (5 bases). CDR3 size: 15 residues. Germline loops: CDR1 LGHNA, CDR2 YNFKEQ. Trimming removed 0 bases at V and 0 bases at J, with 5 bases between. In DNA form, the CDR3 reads TGTGCCAGCAGCCAAGAAGGGGCAACTAATGAAAAACTGTTTTTT. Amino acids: CASSQEGATNEKLFF.

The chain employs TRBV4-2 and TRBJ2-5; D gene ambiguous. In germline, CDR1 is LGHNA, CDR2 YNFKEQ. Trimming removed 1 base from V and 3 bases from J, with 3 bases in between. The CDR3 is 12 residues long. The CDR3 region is CASSQVKETQYF. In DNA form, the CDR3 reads TGTGCCAGCAGCCAAGTTAAAGAGACCCAGTACTTC.

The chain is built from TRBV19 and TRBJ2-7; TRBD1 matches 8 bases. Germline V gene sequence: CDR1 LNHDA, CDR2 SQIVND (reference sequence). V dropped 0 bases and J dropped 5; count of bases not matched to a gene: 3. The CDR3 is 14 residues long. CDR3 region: CASSIDWTGNEQYF. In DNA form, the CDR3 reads TGTGCCAGTAGTATAGACTGGACAGGGAACGAGCAGTACTTC.

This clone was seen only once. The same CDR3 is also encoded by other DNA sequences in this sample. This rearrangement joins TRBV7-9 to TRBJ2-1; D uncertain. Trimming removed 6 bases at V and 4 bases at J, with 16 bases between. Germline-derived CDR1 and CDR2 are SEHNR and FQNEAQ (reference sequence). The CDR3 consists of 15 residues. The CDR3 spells CASSPPGSEYNEQFF. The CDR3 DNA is TGTGCCAGCAGTCCTCCCGGATCGGAGTACAATGAGCAGTTCTTC.